Shown below are 2 T cell receptor beta chains from a single sample sequenced in a study of blood T cells in healthy people across ages. Next came a second PCR, run for roughly 6 to 11 cycles, which used a sample-barcoded 5' primer along with a J-beta primer mix. Using its own MiXCR run on the 5' RACE reads, TCRdb lists one record per CDR3 protein. The sample contains about 1.5 million distinct CDR3 sequences, approximately 43% of which appear only once. Source material: blood. These TCRs come from a woman between 18 and 29 years old in good health.

The gene calls are TRBV7-2 and TRBJ2-5; TRBD2 matches 12 bases. The V gene's germline CDR1 is SGHTA and CDR2 FQGNSA. J was trimmed by 5 bases and V by 4 bases; bases with no gene match: 8. This CDR3 is built from 16 residues. CDR3 nucleotides: TGTGCCAGCAGCTACCAACTAGCGGGAGGTTACGAGACCCAGTACTTC. Protein sequence: CASSYQLAGGYETQYF. Full variable domain (missing parts from reference TRBV7-2 and TRBJ2-5): GAGVSQSPSNKVTEKGKDVELRCDPISGHTALYWYRQSLGQGLEFLIYFQGNSAPDKSGLPSDRFSAERTGGSVSTLTIQRTQQEDSAVYLCASSYQLAGGYETQYFGPGTRLLVL.

V is TRBV6-5 and J is TRBJ2-3; tentatively, D is TRBD2 (5 bases). The V end lost 7 bases, the J end lost 5 bases, and 19 bases lay between the germline ends. The germline gives CDR1 MNHEY, CDR2 SVGAGI. This CDR3 region has 15 residues. This chain's CDR3 is CASKRTGATKDTQYF. In DNA, the CDR3 is TGTGCCAGCAAAAGGACTGGAGCTACCAAAGATACGCAGTATTTT.